A single sample is the source of the 10 T cell receptor beta chains below, sequenced in a study of post-analysis software for immune sequencing data (dated by TCRdb to between 2015 and 2016). What the research found in general, with its limitations: Roughly 5 TRBV segments, including TRBV5-6, TRBV5-1 and TRBV20-1, were significantly more frequent in patients than controls.

These receptors have no identified antigens. Library preparation was by PCR. Instrument used: Illumina HiSeq 2500. To reduce PCR and sequencing biases, unique molecular identifiers were built into the TCR beta cDNA libraries. The raw public reads went through TCRdb reprocessing: fastp at Q25, MiXCR clone calling, in-frame beta chains kept. Each entry is one CDR3 protein sequence, shown with its most common DNA and genes. In all, the sample holds approximately 350,000 distinct CDR3 sequences, and less than 40% of those were seen once. The ten most abundant clones make up around an eighth of the sample. Sequenced material: blood. Receptors were obtained from a girl under 18 with multiple sclerosis.

This chain joins TRBV12-3 or TRBV12-4 and TRBJ2-1; 7 nucleotides line up with TRBD1. CDR3 length: 13 amino acids. With V trimmed by 1 base and J by 12 bases, 6 bases remained unmatched. The CDR3 DNA is TGTGCCAGCAGTTTAGTTGACAGGGTTGGGCAGTTCTTC. Its translation: CASSLVDRVGQFF.

There are a few counts of this clonotype. V and J are TRBV15 and TRBJ2-1, with 11 bases aligning to TRBD1. The CDR3 sequence is 14 residues long. The germline CDR1 and CDR2 sequences are LNHNV and YYDKDF (reference sequence). The V segment lost 4 bases and the J segment 7 bases; nucleotides outside the gene matches: 3. This CDR3 is CATSTGQGANEQFF. In DNA form, the CDR3 reads TGTGCCACCAGCACTGGACAGGGGGCAAATGAGCAGTTCTTC.

The rearrangement joins TRBV7-9 to TRBJ2-5; D uncertain. CDR3 size: 14 residues. Trimming shortened V by 5 bases and J by 2 bases, and 12 bases separated the two germline ends. Per the germline V gene, CDR1 is SEHNR and CDR2 is FQNEAQ (reference sequence). The CDR3 region has the DNA TGTGCCAGCAGCCCACTTAAGGCGCAAGAGACCCAGTACTTC. It specifies CASSPLKAQETQYF.

J is TRBJ1-1 and V is TRBV12-3 or TRBV12-4; unclear D gene. The CDR3 runs to 13 residues. Trimming shortened V by 6 bases and J by 1 base, and 9 bases separated the two germline ends. CDR3 protein: CASSASENTEAFF. DNA of the CDR3: TGTGCCAGCAGCGCCAGTGAGAACACTGAAGCTTTCTTT.

There are a few counts of this clonotype. The V and J genes are TRBV7-9 and TRBJ2-5; 7 bases are shared with TRBD1. V lost 5 bases and J lost 2; bases outside the gene matches: 11. Germline V gene lookup returns CDR1 SEHNR and CDR2 FQNEAQ (reference sequence). CDR3 length: 16 residues. CDR3 nucleotides: TGTGCCAGCAGCCCATCGACAGGGCTGCTTCAAGAGACCCAGTACTTC. Amino acid sequence: CASSPSTGLLQETQYF.

In this sample, this clonotype turned up a few times. The V call is TRBV12-3 or TRBV12-4, the J call TRBJ1-5, with no clear D. There are 14 residues in the CDR3. The V end lost 0 bases, the J end lost 3 bases, and 6 bases lay between the germline ends. The CDR3 spells CASSLALANQPQHF. In DNA form, the CDR3 reads TGTGCCAGCAGTTTAGCTCTAGCCAATCAGCCCCAGCATTTT.

This clonotype was recorded a few times. This chain links TRBV7-2 with TRBJ2-1; tentatively, D is TRBD2 (6 bases). This CDR3 comprises 16 residues. The germline gives CDR1 SGHTA, CDR2 FQGNSA. Trimming took 3 bases from V and 4 from J, leaving 16 bases between them. CDR3 region: CASSFGSGGVYNEQFF. CDR3 coding DNA: TGTGCCAGCAGCTTCGGTAGTGGCGGGGTTTACAATGAGCAGTTCTTC.

The V and J genes are TRBV7-3 and TRBJ1-5, with 8 bases identical to TRBD1. Trimming at V came to 5 bases and at J to 5 bases, leaving 2 bases not matched to a gene. CDR3 length equals 13 residues. Germline CDR1 SGHTA, CDR2 FQGTGA. CDR3 sequence: CASSKDRDQPQHF. CDR3 nucleotide sequence: TGTGCCAGCAGCAAGGACAGGGATCAGCCCCAGCATTTT. The variable domain in full, with the rest retrieved from reference TRBV7-3 and TRBJ1-5, is GAGVSQTPSNKVTEKGKYVELRCDPISGHTALYWYRQSLGQGPEFLIYFQGTGAADDSGLPNDRFFAVRPEGSVSTLKIQRTERGDSAVYLCASSKDRDQPQHFGDGTRLSIL.

In its sample, this clonotype was seen a few times. J is TRBJ2-1 and V is TRBV5-1, with TRBD2 identical over 10 bases. V dropped 5 bases and J dropped 4; count of bases not matched to a gene: 6. Germline CDR1 reads SGHRS; CDR2 reads YFSETQ. CDR3 size: 15 residues. The CDR3 here is CASRSSGGGYNEQFF. The CDR3 nucleotides read TGCGCCAGCAGGTCCAGCGGGGGGGGGTACAATGAGCAGTTCTTC.

This clonotype has only a few counts. The chain is built from TRBV9 and TRBJ2-1; 7 bases are shared with TRBD1. V lost 1 base to trimming and J lost 0 bases; unmatched junction nucleotides: 1. This CDR3 region has 15 residues. CDR1 SGDLS and CDR2 YYNGEE come from the germline V gene. CDR3 sequence: CASSVRDSSYNEQFF. Here the CDR3 DNA reads TGTGCCAGCAGCGTACGGGACAGCTCCTACAATGAGCAGTTCTTC.